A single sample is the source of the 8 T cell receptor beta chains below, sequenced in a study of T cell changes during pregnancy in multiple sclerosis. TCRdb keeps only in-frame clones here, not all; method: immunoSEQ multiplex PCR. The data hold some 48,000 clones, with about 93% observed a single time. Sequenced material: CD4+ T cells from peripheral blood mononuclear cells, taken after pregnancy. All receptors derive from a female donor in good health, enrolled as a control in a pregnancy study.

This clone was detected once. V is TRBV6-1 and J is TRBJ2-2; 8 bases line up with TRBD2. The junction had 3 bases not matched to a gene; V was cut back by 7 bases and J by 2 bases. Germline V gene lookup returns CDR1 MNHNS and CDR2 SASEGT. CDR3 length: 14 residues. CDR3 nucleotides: TGTGCCAGCATAGCGGGGACCAACACCGGGGAGCTGTTTTTT. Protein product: CASIAGTNTGELFF.

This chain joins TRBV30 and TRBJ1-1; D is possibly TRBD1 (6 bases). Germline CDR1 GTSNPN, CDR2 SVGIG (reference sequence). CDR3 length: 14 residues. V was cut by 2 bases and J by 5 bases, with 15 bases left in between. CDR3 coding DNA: TGTGCCTGGAGTCGTGGGGGAACAGGGACTGAAGCTTTCTTT. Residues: CAWSRGGTGTEAFF.

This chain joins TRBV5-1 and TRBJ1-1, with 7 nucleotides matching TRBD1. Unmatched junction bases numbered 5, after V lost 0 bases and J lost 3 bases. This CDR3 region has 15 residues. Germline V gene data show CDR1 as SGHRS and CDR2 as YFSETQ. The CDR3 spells CASSLGRTGDTEAFF. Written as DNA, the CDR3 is TGCGCCAGCAGCTTGGGGAGGACAGGTGACACTGAAGCTTTCTTT.

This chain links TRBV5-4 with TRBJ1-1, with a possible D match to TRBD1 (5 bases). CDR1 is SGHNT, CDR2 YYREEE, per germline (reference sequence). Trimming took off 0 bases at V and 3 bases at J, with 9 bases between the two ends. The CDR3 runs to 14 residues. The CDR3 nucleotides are TGTGCCAGCAGCTTGGCTACGGGGGACACTGAAGCTTTCTTT. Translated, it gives CASSLATGDTEAFF. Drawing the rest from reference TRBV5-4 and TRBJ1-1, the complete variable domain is ETGVTQSPTHLIKTRGQQVTLRCSSQSGHNTVSWYQQALGQGPQFIFQYYREEENGRGNFPPRFSGLQFPNYSSELNVNALELDDSALYLCASSLATGDTEAFFGQGTRLTVV.

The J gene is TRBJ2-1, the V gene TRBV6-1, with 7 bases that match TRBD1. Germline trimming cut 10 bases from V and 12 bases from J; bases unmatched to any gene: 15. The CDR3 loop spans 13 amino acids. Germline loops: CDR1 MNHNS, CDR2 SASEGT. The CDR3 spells CATTGDRVIGQFF. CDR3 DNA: TGTGCCACGACTGGCGACAGGGTAATCGGGCAGTTCTTC.

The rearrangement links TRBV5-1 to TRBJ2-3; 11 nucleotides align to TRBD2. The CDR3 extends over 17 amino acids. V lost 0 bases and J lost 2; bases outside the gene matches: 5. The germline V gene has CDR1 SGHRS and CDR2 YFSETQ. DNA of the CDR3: TGCGCCAGCAGCTTGGCGACTAGCGGGATTTCCACAGATACGCAGTATTTT. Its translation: CASSLATSGISTDTQYF.

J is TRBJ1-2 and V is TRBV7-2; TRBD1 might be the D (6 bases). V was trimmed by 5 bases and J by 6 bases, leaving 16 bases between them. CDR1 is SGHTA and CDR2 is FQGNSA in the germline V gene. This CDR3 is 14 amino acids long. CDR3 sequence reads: CASSPWGRGDGYTF. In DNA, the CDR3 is TGTGCCAGCAGCCCCTGGGGCAGGGGAGATGGCTACACCTTC. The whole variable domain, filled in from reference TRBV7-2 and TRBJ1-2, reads GAGVSQSPSNKVTEKGKDVELRCDPISGHTALYWYRQSLGQGLEFLIYFQGNSAPDKSGLPSDRFSAERTGGSVSTLTIQRTQQEDSAVYLCASSPWGRGDGYTFGSGTRLTVV.

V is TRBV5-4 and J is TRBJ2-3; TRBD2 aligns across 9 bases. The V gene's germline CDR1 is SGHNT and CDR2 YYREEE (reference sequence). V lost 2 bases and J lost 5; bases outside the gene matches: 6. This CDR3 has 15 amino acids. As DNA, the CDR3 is TGTGCCAGCAGCTTCGCGGAAGCGGGAGGAGATACGCAGTATTTT. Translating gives CASSFAEAGGDTQYF.